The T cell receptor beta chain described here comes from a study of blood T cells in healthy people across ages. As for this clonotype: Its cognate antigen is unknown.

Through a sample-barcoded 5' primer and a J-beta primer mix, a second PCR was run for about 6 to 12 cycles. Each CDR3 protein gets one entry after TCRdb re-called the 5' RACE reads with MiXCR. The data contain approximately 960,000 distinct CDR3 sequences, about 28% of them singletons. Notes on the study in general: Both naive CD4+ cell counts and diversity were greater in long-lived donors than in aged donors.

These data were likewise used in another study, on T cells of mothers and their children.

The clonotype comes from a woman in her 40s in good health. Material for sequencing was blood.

The CDR3 here is CASSPFLAGETPLYNEQFF. As DNA, the CDR3 is TGTGCCAGCAGCCCCTTTCTAGCGGGAGAGACCCCTTTATACAATGAGCAGTTCTTC. The gene calls are TRBV5-5 and TRBJ2-1; 10 nucleotides line up with TRBD2. Germline assignment: CDR1 SGHKS and CDR2 YYEKEE (reference sequence). The trim removed 4 bases at V and 4 bases at J, leaving 17 bases unmatched. There are 19 residues in the CDR3.